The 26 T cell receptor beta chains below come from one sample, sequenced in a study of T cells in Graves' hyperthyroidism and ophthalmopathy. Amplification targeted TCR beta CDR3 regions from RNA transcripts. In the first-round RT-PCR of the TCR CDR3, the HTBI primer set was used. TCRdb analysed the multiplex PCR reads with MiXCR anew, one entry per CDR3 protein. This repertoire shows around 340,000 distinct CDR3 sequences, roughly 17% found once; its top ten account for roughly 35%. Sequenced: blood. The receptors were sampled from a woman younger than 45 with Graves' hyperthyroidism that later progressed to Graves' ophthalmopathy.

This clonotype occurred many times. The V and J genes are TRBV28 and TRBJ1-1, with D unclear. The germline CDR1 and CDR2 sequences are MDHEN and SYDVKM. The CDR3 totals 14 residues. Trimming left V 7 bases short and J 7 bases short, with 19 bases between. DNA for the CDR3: TGTGCCAGCACCCGAGAGGCGGAGAAAATTGAAGCTTTCTTT. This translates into CASTREAEKIEAFF.

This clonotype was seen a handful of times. The DNA of the CDR3 is TGTGCCAGCACCGACCCTCGTTTTCCCGGAAACACCATATATTTT. Translating gives CASTDPRFPGNTIYF. V gene TRBV7-9 combines with J gene TRBJ1-3; D call uncertain. V was shortened by 7 bases and J by 4 bases, with 17 bases between the two germline ends. Germline lookup yields CDR1 SEHNR and CDR2 FQNEAQ (reference sequence). The CDR3 has 15 amino acids. Full variable domain (missing parts from reference TRBV7-9 and TRBJ1-3): DTGVSQNPRHKITKRGQNVTFRCDPISEHNRLYWYRQTLGQGPEFLTYFQNEAQLEKSRLLSDRFSAERPKGSFSTLEIQRTEQGDSAMYLCASTDPRFPGNTIYFGEGSWLTVV.

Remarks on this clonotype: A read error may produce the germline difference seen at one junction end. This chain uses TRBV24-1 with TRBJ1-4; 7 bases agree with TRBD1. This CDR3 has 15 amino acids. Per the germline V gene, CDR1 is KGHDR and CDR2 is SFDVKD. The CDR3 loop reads CATSDPSGGNEELFF. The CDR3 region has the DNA TGTGCCACCAGTGACCCTTCAGGGGGTAATGAAGAACTGTTTTTT.

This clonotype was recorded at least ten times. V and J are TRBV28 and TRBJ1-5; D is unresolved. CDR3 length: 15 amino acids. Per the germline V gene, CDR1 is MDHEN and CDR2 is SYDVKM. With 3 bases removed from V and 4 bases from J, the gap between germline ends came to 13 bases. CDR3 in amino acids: CASSFSHLGNQPQHF. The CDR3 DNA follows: TGTGCCAGCAGTTTCAGCCACCTGGGGAATCAGCCCCAGCATTTT.

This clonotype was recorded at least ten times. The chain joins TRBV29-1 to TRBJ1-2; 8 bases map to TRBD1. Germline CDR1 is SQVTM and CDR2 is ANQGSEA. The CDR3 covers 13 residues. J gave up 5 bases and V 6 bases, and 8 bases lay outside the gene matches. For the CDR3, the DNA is TGCAGCGTGGCGACAGGGGCCCTTTATGGCTACACCTTC. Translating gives CSVATGALYGYTF.

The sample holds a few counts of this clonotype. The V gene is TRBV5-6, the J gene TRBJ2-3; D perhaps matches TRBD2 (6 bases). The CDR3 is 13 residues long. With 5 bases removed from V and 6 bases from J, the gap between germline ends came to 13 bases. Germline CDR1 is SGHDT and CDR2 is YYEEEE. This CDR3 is CASSSLGGDTQYF. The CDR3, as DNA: TGTGCCAGCAGTTCGCTAGGAGGGGATACGCAGTATTTT.

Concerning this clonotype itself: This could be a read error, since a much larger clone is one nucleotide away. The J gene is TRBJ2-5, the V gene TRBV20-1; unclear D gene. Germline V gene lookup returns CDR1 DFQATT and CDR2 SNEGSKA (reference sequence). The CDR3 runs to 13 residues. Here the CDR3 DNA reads TGCAGTGCTAGAGTAAGAGGTTTTGAGACCCCGTACTTC. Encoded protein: CSARVRGFETPYF.

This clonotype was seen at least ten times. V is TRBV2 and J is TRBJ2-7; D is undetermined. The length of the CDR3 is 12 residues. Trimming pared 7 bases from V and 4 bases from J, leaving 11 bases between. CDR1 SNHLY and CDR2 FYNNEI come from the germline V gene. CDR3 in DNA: TGTGCCAGCACCGGAGCGAGTTACGAGCAGTACTTC. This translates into CASTGASYEQYF.

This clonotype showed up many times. CDR3 sequence (DNA): TGTGCCAGCAGCTTACCCTTCCTCAACTATGGCTACACCTTC. Translation: CASSLPFLNYGYTF. The chain couples TRBV7-2 to TRBJ1-2, with D uncertain. Germline CDR1 SGHTA, CDR2 FQGNSA. The ends were cut back, 2 bases at V and 2 bases at J, with 9 bases in the middle. The length of the CDR3 is 14 residues. Complete variable domain (other parts from reference TRBV7-2 and TRBJ1-2): GAGVSQSPSNKVTEKGKDVELRCDPISGHTALYWYRQSLGQGLEFLIYFQGNSAPDKSGLPSDRFSAERTGGSVSTLTIQRTQQEDSAVYLCASSLPFLNYGYTFGSGTRLTVV.

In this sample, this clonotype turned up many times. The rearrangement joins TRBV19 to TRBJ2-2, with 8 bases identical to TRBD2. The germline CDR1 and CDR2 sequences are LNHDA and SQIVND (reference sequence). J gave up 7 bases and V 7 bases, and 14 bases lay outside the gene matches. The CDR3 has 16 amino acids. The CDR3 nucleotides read TGTGCCAGTACCCACGGACTAGCAAGTAGGATCGGGGAGCTGTTTTTT. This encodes CASTHGLASRIGELFF. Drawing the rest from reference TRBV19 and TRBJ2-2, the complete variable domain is DGGITQSPKYLFRKEGQNVTLSCEQNLNHDAMYWYRQDPGQGLRLIYYSQIVNDFQKGDIAEGYSVSREKKESFPLTVTSAQKNPTAFYLCASTHGLASRIGELFFGEGSRLTVL.

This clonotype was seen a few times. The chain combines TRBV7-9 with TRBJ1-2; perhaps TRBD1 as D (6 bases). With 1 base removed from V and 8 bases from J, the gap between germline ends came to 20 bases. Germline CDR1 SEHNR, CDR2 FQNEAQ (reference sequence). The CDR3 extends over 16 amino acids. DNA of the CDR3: TGTGCCAGCAGCTTAGGGGCTCCCGGGGGGCTACGAGGCTACACCTTC. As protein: CASSLGAPGGLRGYTF. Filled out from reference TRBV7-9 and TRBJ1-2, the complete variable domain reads DTGVSQNPRHKITKRGQNVTFRCDPISEHNRLYWYRQTLGQGPEFLTYFQNEAQLEKSRLLSDRFSAERPKGSFSTLEIQRTEQGDSAMYLCASSLGAPGGLRGYTFGSGTRLTVV.

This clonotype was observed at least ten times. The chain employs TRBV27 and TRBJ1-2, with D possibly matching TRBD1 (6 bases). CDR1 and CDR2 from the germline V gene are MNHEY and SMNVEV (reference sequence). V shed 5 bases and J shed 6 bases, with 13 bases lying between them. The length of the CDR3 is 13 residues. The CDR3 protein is CASSLTGYHGYTF. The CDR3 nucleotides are TGTGCCAGCAGTCTAACAGGGTATCATGGCTACACCTTC.

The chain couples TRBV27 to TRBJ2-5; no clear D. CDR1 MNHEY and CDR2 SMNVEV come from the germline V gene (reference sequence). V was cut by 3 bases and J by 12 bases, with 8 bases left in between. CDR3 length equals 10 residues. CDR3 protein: CASSLTSEYF. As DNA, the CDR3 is TGTGCCAGCAGTTTGACGTCGGAGTACTTC.

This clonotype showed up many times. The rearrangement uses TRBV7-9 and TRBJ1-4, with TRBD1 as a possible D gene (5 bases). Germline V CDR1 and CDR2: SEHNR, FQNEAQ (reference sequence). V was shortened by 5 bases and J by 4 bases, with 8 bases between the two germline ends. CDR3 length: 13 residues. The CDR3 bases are TGTGCCAGCAGCCCGGGACGTAATGAAAAACTGTTTTTT. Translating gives CASSPGRNEKLFF.

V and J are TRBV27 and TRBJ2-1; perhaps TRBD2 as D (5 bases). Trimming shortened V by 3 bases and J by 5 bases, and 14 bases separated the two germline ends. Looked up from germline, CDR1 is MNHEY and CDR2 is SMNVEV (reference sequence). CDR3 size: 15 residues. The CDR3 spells CASSFRGPDNNEQFF. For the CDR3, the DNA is TGTGCCAGCAGTTTTCGCGGGCCTGACAACAATGAGCAGTTCTTC.

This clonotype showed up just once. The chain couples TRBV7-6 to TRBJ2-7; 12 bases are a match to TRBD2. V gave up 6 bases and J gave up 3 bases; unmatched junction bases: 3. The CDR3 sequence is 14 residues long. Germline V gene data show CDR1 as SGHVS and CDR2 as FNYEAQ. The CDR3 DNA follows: TGTGCCAGCAGGCCGACTAGCGGGAGCTACGAGCAGTACTTC. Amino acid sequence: CASRPTSGSYEQYF.

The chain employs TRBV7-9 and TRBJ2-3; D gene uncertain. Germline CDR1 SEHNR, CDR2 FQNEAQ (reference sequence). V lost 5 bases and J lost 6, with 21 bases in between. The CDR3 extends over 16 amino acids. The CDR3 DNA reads TGTGCCAGCAGCCAACCACTCCACTCCCTAGGGGATACGCAGTATTTT. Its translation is CASSQPLHSLGDTQYF.

The chain's CDR3 is CASSLSGAPYEQYV. CDR3 in DNA: TGTGCCAGCAGCCTCAGCGGGGCACCCTACGAGCAGTACGTC. This rearrangement joins TRBV7-8 to TRBJ2-7, with 7 bases that match TRBD2. The germline V gene has CDR1 SGHVS and CDR2 FQNEAQ. The CDR3 is made up of 14 amino acids. Trimming took 5 bases from V and 2 from J; bases not matched to a gene: 6.

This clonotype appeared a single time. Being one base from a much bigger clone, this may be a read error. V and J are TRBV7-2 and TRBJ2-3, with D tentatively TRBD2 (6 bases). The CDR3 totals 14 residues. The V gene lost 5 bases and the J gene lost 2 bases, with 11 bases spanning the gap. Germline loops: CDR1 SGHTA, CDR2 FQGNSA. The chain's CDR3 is CASSPGVNTDTQYF. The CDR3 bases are TGTGCCAGCAGCCCGGGGGTCAACACAGATACGCAGTATTTT.

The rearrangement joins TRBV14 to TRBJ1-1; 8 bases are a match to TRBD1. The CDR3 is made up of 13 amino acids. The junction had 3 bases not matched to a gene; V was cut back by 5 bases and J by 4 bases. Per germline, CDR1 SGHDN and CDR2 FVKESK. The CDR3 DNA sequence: TGTGCCAGCAGCATCGACAGGGGCACTGAAGCTTTCTTT. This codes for CASSIDRGTEAFF.

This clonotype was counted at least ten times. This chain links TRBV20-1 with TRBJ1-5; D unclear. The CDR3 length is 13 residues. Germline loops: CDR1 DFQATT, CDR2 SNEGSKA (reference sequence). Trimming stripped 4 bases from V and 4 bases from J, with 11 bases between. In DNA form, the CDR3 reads TGCAGTGCTAATGGGTCTCCTAATCAGCCCCAGCATTTT. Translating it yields CSANGSPNQPQHF.

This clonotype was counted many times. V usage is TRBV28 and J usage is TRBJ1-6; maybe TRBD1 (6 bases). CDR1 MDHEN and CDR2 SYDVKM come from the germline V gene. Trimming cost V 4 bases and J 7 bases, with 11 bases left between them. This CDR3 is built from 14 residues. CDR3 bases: TGTGCCAGCAGTTGGACAGAGTTGAATTCACCCCTCCACTTT. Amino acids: CASSWTELNSPLHF.

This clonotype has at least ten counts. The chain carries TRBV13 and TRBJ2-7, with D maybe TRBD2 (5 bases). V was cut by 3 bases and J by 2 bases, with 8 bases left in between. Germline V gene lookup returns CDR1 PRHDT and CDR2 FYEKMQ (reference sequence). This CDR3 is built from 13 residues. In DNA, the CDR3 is TGTGCCAGCAGCTTGGAGGCAGCCTACGAGCAGTACTTC. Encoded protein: CASSLEAAYEQYF.

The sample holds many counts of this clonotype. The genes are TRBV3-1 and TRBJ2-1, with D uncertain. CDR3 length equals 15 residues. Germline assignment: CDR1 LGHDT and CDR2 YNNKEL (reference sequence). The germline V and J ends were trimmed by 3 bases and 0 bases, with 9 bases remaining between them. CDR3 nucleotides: TGTGCCAGCAGCCATTTCCCAAGCTCCTACAATGAGCAGTTCTTC. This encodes CASSHFPSSYNEQFF.

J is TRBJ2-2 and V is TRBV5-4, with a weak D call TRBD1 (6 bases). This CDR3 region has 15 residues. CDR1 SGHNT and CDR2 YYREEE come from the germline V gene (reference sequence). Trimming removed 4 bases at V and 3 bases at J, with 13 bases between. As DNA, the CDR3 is TGTGCCAGCAGCCAAAGGGACAAATACACCGGGGAGCTGTTTTTT. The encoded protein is CASSQRDKYTGELFF.

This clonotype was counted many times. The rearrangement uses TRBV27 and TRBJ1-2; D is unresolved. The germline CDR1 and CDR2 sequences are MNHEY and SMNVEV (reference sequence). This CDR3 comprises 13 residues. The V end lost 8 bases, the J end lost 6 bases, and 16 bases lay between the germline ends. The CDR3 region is CASRTHRGNGYTF. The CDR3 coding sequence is TGTGCCAGCCGGACCCACCGAGGGAATGGCTACACCTTC.